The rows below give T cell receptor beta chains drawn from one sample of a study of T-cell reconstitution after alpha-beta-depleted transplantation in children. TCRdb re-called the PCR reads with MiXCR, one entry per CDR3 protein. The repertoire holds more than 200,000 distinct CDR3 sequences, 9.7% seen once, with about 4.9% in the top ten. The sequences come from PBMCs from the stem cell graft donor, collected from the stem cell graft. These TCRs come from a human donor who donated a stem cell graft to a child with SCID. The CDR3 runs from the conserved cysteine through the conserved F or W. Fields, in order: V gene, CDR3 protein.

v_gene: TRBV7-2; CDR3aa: CASSWDPGRDYGYTF
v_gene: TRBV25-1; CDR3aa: CASSEYEKSSPEQYF
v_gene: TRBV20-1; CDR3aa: CSARGERGASTDTQYF
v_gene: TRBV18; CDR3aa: CASSPRDGGARRGYTF
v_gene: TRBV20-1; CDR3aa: CSATKAGEQFF
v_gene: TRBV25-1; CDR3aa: CASSEDPVEYGQLFF
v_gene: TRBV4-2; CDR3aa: CASSQGQGGGDTQYF
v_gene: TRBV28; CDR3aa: CASSLETGELFF
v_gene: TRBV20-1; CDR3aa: CSATDSLQSTDTQYF
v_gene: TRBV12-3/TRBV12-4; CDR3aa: CASSSRHGDSPNEQFF
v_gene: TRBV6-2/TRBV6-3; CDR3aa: CASSEPYRNQPQHF
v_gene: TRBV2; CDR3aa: CASSEVDEQYF
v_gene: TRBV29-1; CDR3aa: CSVRPPNTGELFF